This T cell receptor beta chain was documented in a study of PD-1 blockade in classical Hodgkin lymphoma. Generated by immunoSEQ multiplex PCR, the TCRdb table keeps only in-frame clones and is missing some. The sample lists about 97,000 clones; approximately 80% were seen once. Study-wide findings and caveats: Complete responders matched newly diagnosed patients in baseline diversity. According to reports, newly diagnosed patients had lower baseline TCR diversity than healthy donors, and relapsed/refractory patients had lower baseline TCR diversity still.

About this clone itself: The antigen remains unidentified.

All trial patients relapsed after autologous stem cell transplantation. The sequencing here drew on peripheral blood mononuclear cells (PBMCs), taken at baseline. This TCR came from a human donor with classical Hodgkin lymphoma.

The CDR3 reads CASSVGQGARLETQYF. CDR3 DNA sequence: TGTGCCAGCAGCGTAGGGCAGGGGGCAAGGTTAGAGACCCAGTACTTC. The rearrangement joins TRBV9 to TRBJ2-5; 8 bases line up with TRBD1. Losses at the gene ends were 0 bases for V and 4 bases for J; bases not matched to a gene: 8. Germline V gene lookup returns CDR1 SGDLS and CDR2 YYNGEE. CDR3 length equals 16 residues.